This T cell receptor beta chain was recorded in a study of identical twins. Each donor (without exception) was a healthy Caucasian. MiXCR, run by TCRdb on the 5' RACE reads, gives a single entry per CDR3 protein. The sample holds around 240,000 distinct CDR3 sequences; about 10% are singletons and the top ten take approximately 9.1%. The table lists this clonotype with many counts. Source material: memory T cells sorted from blood. The sequence came from a man aged 45-60 years in good health.

CDR3 region: CASRWNTGELFF. The CDR3, as DNA: TGTGCCAGCAGGTGGAACACCGGGGAGCTGTTTTTT. The genes are TRBV3-1 and TRBJ2-2; D not resolved. This CDR3 spans 12 amino acids. Trimming stripped 6 bases from V and 1 base from J, with 3 bases between. The germline V gene encodes CDR1 LGHDT and CDR2 YNNKEL (reference sequence).